The T cell receptor (beta chain) described here comes from a study of CXCR3-negative and CXCR3-positive naive CD8 T cells. Study background: Overall TRB read output was some 140 million, and each library contained about 1.5 +/- 0.3 million reads.

By phenotype, naive CD8+ T cells were CD45RO-CCR7+CD27+CD95-. Study conclusions and caveats: Similar levels of surface CD5 were seen between naive subsets; TCR strength was inferred from TRB CDR3 properties. Both naive subsets showed comparably high diversity, and memory CD8+ cells showed much lower diversity. The study found more hydrophobic TRB CDR3s in CXCR3-positive naive cells than in CXCR3-negative naive cells.

The CDR3 spans 16 residues. Germline CDR1 reads SEHNR; CDR2 reads FQNEAQ (reference sequence). As for this clonotype: Its antigen is undetermined.

The TRB cDNA libraries were prepared by 5' RACE with UMI labels. Following a re-call of the 5' RACE reads, TCRdb has one entry per CDR3 protein and lacks DNA. The specimen's table records about 150,000 distinct CDR3 sequences. The chain recombines TRBV7-9 with TRBJ2-5; the D call from TCRdb, TRBD2, cannot be confirmed without DNA. The source is a human donor in good health. Some clones in this sample may be carry-over from other donors' samples. Sequenced material: naive CXCR3+ CD8+ T cells from blood. Regarding subset: CD45RO-CCR7+CD27+CD95- naive CD8+ T cells expressing CXCR3 (TNR3+). CDR3 sequence: CASTTDLAGGRETQYF.